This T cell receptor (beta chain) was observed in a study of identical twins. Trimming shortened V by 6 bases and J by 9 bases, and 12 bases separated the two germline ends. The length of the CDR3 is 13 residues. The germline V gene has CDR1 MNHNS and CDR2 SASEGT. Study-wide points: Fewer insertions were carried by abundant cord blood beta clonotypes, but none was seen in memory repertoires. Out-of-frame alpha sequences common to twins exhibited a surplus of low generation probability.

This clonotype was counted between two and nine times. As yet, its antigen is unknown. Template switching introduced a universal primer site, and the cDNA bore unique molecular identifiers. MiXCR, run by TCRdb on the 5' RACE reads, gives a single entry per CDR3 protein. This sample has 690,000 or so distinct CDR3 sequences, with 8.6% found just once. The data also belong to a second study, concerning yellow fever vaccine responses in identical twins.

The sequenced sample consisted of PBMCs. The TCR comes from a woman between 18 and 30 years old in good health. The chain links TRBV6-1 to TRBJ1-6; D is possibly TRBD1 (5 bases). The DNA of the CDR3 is TGTGCCAGCAGGACGGTGGGGGTTTCACCCCTCCACTTT. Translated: CASRTVGVSPLHF.